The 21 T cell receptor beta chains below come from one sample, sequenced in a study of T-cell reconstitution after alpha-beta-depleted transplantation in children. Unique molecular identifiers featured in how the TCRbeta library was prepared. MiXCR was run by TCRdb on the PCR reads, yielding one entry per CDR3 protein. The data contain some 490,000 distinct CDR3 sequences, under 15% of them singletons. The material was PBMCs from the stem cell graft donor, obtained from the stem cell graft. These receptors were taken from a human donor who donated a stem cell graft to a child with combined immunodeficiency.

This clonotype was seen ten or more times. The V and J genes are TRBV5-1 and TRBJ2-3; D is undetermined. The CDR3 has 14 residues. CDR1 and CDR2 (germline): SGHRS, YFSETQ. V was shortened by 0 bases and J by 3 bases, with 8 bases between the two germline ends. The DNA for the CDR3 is TGCGCCAGCAGCTTGGTTAGGGTGACAGATACGCAGTATTTT. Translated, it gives CASSLVRVTDTQYF.

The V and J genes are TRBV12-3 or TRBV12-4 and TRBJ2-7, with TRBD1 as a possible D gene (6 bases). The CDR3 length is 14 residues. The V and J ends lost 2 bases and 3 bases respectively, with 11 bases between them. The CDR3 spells CASSLRQGHYEQYF. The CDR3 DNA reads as TGTGCCAGCAGTTTACGGCAGGGGCACTACGAGCAGTACTTC.

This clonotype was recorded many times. The CDR3 here is CASSQGTGSNQPQHF. The CDR3 nucleotides read TGTGCCAGCAGCCAAGGGACAGGGAGCAATCAGCCCCAGCATTTT. This rearrangement joins TRBV3-1 to TRBJ1-5, with 8 bases matching TRBD1. Germline CDR1 and CDR2: LGHDT and YNNKEL (reference sequence). Germline trimming cut 1 base from V and 1 base from J; bases unmatched to any gene: 0. The CDR3 extends over 15 amino acids.

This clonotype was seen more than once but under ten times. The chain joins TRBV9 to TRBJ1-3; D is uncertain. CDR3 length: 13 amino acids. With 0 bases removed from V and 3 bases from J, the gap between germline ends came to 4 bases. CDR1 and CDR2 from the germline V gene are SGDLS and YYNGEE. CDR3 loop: CASSVEDGNTIYF. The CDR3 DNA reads TGTGCCAGCAGCGTAGAGGATGGAAACACCATATATTTT.

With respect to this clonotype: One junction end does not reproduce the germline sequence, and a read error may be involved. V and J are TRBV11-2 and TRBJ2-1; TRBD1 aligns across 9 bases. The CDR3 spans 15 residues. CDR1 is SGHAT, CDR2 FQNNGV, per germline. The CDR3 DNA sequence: TGTGCCAGCAGCAGGGACAGGGTTGGGGTCAGTGAGCTGTTCTTC. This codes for CASSRDRVGVSELFF. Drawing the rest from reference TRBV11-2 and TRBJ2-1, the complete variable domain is EAGVAQSPRYKIIEKRQSVAFWCNPISGHATLYWYQQILGQGPKLLIQFQNNGVVDDSQLPKDRFSAERLKGVDSTLKIQPAKLEDSAVYLCASSRDRVGVSELFFGPGTRLTVL.

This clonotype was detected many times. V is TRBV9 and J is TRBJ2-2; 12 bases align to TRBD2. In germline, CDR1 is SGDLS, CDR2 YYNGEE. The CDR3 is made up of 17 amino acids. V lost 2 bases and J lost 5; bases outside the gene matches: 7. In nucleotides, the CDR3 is TGTGCCAGCAGCGTCGACCATCTAGCGGGGGGGACCGGGGAGCTGTTTTTT. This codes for CASSVDHLAGGTGELFF.

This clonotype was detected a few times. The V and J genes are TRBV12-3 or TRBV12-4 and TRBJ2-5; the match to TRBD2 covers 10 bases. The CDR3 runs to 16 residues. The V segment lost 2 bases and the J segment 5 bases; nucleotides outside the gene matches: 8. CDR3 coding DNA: TGTGCCAGCAGTTTACTAGCGGGAGAAGGGTTGGAGACCCAGTACTTC. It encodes CASSLLAGEGLETQYF.

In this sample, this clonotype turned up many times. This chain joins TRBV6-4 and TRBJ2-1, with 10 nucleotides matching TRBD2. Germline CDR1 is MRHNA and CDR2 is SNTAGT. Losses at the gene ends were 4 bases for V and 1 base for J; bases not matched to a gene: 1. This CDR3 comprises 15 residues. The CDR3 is CASSAAGGSYNEQFF. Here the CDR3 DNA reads TGTGCCAGCAGTGCAGCGGGAGGGTCCTACAATGAGCAGTTCTTC.

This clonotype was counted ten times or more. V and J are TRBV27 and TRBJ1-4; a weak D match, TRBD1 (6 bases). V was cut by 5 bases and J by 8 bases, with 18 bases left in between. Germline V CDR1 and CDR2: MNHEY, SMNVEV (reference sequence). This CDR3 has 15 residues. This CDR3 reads CASSRAGVPLEKLFF. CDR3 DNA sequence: TGTGCCAGCAGTAGAGCAGGGGTTCCGCTCGAAAAACTGTTTTTT. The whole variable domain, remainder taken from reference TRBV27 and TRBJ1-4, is EAQVTQNPRYLITVTGKKLTVTCSQNMNHEYMSWYRQDPGLGLRQIYYSMNVEVTDKGDVPEGYKVSRKEKRNFPLILESPSPNQTSLYFCASSRAGVPLEKLFFGSGTQLSVL.

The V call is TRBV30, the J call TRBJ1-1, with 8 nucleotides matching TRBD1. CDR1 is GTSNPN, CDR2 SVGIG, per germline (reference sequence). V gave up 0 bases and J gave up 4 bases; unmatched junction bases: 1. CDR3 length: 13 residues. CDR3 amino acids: CAWSVTGGTEAFF. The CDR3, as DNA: TGTGCCTGGAGTGTTACAGGGGGCACTGAAGCTTTCTTT.

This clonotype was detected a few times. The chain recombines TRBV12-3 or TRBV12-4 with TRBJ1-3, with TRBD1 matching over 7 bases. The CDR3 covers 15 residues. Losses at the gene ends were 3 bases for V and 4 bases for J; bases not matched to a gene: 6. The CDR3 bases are TGTGCCAGCAGTTTCCCGACAGGGACGGGAAACACCATATATTTT. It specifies CASSFPTGTGNTIYF.

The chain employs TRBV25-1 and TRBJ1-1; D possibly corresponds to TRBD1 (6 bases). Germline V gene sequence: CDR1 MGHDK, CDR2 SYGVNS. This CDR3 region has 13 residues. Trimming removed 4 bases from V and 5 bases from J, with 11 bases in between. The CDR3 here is CASSAGAGTEAFF. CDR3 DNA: TGTGCCAGCAGTGCAGGGGCAGGGACTGAAGCTTTCTTT.

The chain's CDR3 is CASTPGGPQEAFF. The CDR3 nucleotides are TGTGCCAGCACTCCGGGGGGACCCCAAGAAGCTTTCTTT. This sequence joins TRBV12-3 or TRBV12-4 and TRBJ1-1; tentatively, D is TRBD1 (5 bases). The V end lost 7 bases, the J end lost 8 bases, and 17 bases lay between the germline ends. This CDR3 contains 13 residues.

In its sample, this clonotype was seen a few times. CDR3 sequence: CASGASSAFPGEQYF. The DNA for the CDR3 is TGTGCCAGCGGGGCTAGTTCGGCCTTCCCTGGCGAGCAGTACTTC. V usage is TRBV6-1 and J usage is TRBJ2-7, with D possibly matching TRBD1 (5 bases). Trimming left V 8 bases short and J 6 bases short, with 23 bases between. CDR3 length: 15 amino acids. Germline CDR1 is MNHNS and CDR2 is SASEGT.

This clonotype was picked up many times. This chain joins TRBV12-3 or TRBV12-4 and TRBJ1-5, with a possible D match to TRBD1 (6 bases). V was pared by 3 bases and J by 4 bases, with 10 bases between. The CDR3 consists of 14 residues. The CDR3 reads CASSLTGGNQPQHF. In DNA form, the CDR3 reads TGTGCCAGCAGTTTGACAGGCGGGAATCAGCCCCAGCATTTT.

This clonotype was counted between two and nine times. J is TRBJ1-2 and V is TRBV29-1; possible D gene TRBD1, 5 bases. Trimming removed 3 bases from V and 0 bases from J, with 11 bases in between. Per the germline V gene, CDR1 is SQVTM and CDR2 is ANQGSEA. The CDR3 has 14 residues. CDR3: CSVEYRTPNYGYTF. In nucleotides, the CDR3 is TGCAGCGTTGAGTATAGGACACCTAACTATGGCTACACCTTC.

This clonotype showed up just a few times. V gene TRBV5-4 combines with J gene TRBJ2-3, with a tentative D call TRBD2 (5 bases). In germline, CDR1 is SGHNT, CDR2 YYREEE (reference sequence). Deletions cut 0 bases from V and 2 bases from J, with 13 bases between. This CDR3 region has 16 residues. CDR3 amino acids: CASSLDGGSHTDTQYF. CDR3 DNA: TGTGCCAGCAGCTTGGACGGTGGGAGCCACACAGATACGCAGTATTTT.

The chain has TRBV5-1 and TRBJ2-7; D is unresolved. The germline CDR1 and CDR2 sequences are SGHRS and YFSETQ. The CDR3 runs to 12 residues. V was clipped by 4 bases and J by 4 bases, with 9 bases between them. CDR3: CASSPSRYEQYF. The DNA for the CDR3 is TGCGCCAGCAGCCCAAGCAGGTACGAGCAGTACTTC.

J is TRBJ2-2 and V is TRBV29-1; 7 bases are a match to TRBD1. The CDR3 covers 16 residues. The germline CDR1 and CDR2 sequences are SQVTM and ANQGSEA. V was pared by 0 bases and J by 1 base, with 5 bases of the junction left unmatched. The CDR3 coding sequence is TGCAGCGTTGAAGAGATTAGGACAGGGAACACCGGGGAGCTGTTTTTT. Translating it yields CSVEEIRTGNTGELFF.

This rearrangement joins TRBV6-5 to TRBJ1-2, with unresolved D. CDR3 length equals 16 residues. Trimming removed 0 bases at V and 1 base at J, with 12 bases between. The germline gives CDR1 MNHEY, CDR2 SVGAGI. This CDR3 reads CASSYSRLAFNYGYTF. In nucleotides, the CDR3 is TGTGCCAGCAGTTACTCGAGGTTAGCCTTTAACTATGGCTACACCTTC.

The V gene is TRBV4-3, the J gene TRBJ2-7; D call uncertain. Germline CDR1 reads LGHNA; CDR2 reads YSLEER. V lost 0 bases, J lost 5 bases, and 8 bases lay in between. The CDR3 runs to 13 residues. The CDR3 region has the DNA TGCGCCAGCAGCCAAGATTTTATGGACGAGCAGTACTTC. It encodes CASSQDFMDEQYF.